This T cell receptor (beta chain) was observed in a study of T-cell reconstitution after alpha-beta-depleted transplantation in children. The V end lost 3 bases, the J end lost 4 bases, and 22 bases lay between the germline ends. This CDR3 has 19 amino acids. Germline-derived CDR1 and CDR2 are LNHDA and SQIVND (reference sequence). Unique molecular identifiers were used to barcode this TCRbeta library. MiXCR, run by TCRdb on the PCR reads, gives a single entry per CDR3 protein. The sample consists of hundreds of thousands of distinct CDR3 sequences, 10% to 15% of them appearing once. This clonotype was recorded only once.

The chain links TRBV19 to TRBJ2-6, with D possibly called TRBD1 or TRBD2 (5 bases each). The sequence came from a male patient younger than 18 who had a stem cell transplant for acute myeloid leukemia, so the T cells may come from the graft donor. The specimen was PBMCs, mostly from graft donor cells, collected 360 days after TCRalphabeta/CD19-depleted stem cell transplant. CDR3 region: CASSILKGRSNSGANVLTF. CDR3 coding DNA: TGTGCCAGTAGTATTTTGAAGGGACGATCCAACTCCGGGGCCAACGTCCTGACTTTC.